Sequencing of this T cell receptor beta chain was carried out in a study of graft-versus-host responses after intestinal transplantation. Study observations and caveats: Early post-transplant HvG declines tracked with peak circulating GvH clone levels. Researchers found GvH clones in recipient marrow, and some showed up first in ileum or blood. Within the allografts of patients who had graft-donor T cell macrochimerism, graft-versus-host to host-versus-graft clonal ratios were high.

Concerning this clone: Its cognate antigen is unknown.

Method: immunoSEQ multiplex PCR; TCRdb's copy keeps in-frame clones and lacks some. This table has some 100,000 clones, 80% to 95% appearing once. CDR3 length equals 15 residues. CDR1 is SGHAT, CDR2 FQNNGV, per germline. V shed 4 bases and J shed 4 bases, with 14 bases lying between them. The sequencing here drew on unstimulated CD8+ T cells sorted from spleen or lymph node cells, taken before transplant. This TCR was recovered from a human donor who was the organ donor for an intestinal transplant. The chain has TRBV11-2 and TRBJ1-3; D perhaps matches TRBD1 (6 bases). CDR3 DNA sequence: TGTGCCAGCAGCTCCAGGGGCCGGGCGGGAAACACCATATATTTT. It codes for CASSSRGRAGNTIYF.